The clone carrying this TCR beta chain was seen a handful of times. Here immunoSEQ multiplex PCR was the method, and the copy in TCRdb shows in-frame clones only, minus some. The profile shows 150,000 or so clones, around three quarters of them singletons. The source of the sample is a study of blood T cell repertoires in COVID-19. Study summary: Samples came from the United States, Italy and Spain, spanning acute and convalescent COVID-19.

Unmatched junction bases numbered 5, after V lost 5 bases and J lost 2 bases. Looked up from germline, CDR1 is SGHNT and CDR2 is YENEEA. This CDR3 is built from 14 residues. The J gene is TRBJ2-5, the V gene TRBV11-3; 7 nucleotides match TRBD1. The origin of this receptor is a man of 80 years or more with acute or convalescent COVID-19. Source material: peripheral blood. CDR3 amino acids: CASSIRDSQETQYF. The DNA of the CDR3 is TGTGCCAGCAGCATCCGGGACAGTCAAGAGACCCAGTACTTC. The full variable domain, completed using reference TRBV11-3 and TRBJ2-5, is EAGVVQSPRYKIIEKKQPVAFWCNPISGHNTLYWYLQNLGQGPELLIRYENEEAVDDSQLPKDRFSAERLKGVDSTLKIQPAELGDSAVYLCASSIRDSQETQYFGPGTRLLVL.